One and the same sample provided the 11 T cell receptor beta chains below, sequenced in a study of blood T cell repertoires in COVID-19. The protocol was immunoSEQ multiplex PCR, while the TCRdb copy is restricted to in-frame clones and leaves out a portion. The sample yields 500,000 or so clones, about nine tenths seen once. The sample was PBMCs or T cells enriched from blood (not recorded which). These receptors came from a woman younger than 30 who had recovered from COVID-19.

This clone occurred a few times. This sequence joins TRBV19 and TRBJ1-5; D is possibly TRBD1 (5 bases). Germline V lookup: CDR1 LNHDA, CDR2 SQIVND (reference sequence). V gave up 3 bases and J gave up 6 bases, with 15 bases separating them. The CDR3 sequence is 15 residues long. The CDR3 region is CASSMGGEGGQPQHF. In DNA, the CDR3 is TGTGCCAGTAGTATGGGAGGGGAAGGAGGTCAGCCCCAGCATTTT.

The chain links TRBV28 to TRBJ1-2; 7 positions match TRBD1. The CDR3 is 12 amino acids. Losses at the gene ends were 4 bases for V and 10 bases for J; bases not matched to a gene: 6. CDR1 MDHEN and CDR2 SYDVKM come from the germline V gene. Here the CDR3 DNA reads TGTGCCAGCAGTTCAGGGACAGCCGACTACACCTTC. This translates into CASSSGTADYTF.

The genes are TRBV2 and TRBJ2-5, with 9 bases matching TRBD2. The V segment lost 10 bases and the J segment 1 base; nucleotides outside the gene matches: 4. The length of the CDR3 is 13 residues. Germline V gene lookup returns CDR1 SNHLY and CDR2 FYNNEI. CDR3 in amino acids: CATLAGAQETQYF. CDR3 DNA sequence: TGTGCCACATTAGCGGGGGCCCAAGAGACCCAGTACTTC.

This chain connects TRBV6-4 to TRBJ2-3; TRBD2 might be the D (6 bases). Germline CDR1 MRHNA, CDR2 SNTAGT. This CDR3 contains 13 residues. V lost 5 bases to trimming and J lost 3 bases, with 9 bases between them. The CDR3 spells CASSSSGTDTQYF. As DNA, the CDR3 is TGTGCCAGCAGTAGTAGCGGTACAGATACGCAGTATTTT.

CDR3 in amino acids: CASAYGQSPNTEAFF. DNA of the CDR3: TGTGCTAGTGCCTATGGACAGTCCCCGAACACTGAAGCTTTCTTT. This chain connects TRBV12-5 to TRBJ1-1; TRBD1 might be the D (6 bases). Per germline, CDR1 LGHNT and CDR2 FRNRAP. This CDR3 has 15 residues. V gave up 7 bases and J gave up 1 base, with 16 bases separating them.

The chain has TRBV28 and TRBJ2-2; 7 bases line up with TRBD1. The CDR3 has 16 residues. The trim removed 6 bases at V and 1 base at J, leaving 8 bases unmatched. Per the germline V gene, CDR1 is MDHEN and CDR2 is SYDVKM. The DNA of the CDR3 is TGTGCCAGCAGGCCAAGACAGGGAGTGAACACCGGGGAGCTGTTTTTT. Translation gives CASRPRQGVNTGELFF.

The chain joins TRBV28 to TRBJ1-4; TRBD1 might be the D (6 bases). The germline gives CDR1 MDHEN, CDR2 SYDVKM. Trimming shortened V by 2 bases and J by 8 bases, and 15 bases separated the two germline ends. The CDR3 has 15 amino acids. In DNA, the CDR3 is TGTGCCAGCAGTTTAGGGGGCCGGAACGAGGAAAAACTGTTTTTT. This gives the protein CASSLGGRNEEKLFF.

This chain connects TRBV9 to TRBJ2-3; D is possibly TRBD1 (6 bases). The CDR3 extends over 15 amino acids. Germline V gives CDR1 SGDLS, CDR2 YYNGEE. V lost 0 bases, J lost 8 bases, and 16 bases lay in between. CDR3 in amino acids: CASSVGLGARTTQYF. In DNA form, the CDR3 reads TGTGCCAGCAGCGTAGGCCTGGGGGCGAGGACTACGCAGTATTTT.

The chain carries TRBV3-1 (or the pseudogene TRBV3-2) and TRBJ2-7; 7 positions match TRBD1. Germline V gives CDR1 LGHDT, CDR2 YNNKEL (reference sequence). The CDR3 spans 15 residues. Germline trimming cut 2 bases from V and 3 bases from J; bases unmatched to any gene: 7. The CDR3 reads CASSQFWTGGYEQYF. In DNA form, the CDR3 reads TGTGCCAGCAGCCAATTCTGGACAGGCGGCTACGAGCAGTACTTC.

The chain uses TRBV9 and TRBJ1-6; D perhaps matches TRBD1 (5 bases). The CDR3 length is 16 residues. Trimming shortened V by 0 bases and J by 1 base, and 8 bases separated the two germline ends. Germline loops: CDR1 SGDLS, CDR2 YYNGEE. Here the CDR3 reads CASSVDGGSYNSPLHF. The CDR3 DNA follows: TGTGCCAGCAGCGTAGACGGGGGATCCTATAATTCACCCCTCCACTTT.

The chain joins TRBV5-6 to TRBJ1-1; D ambiguous. This CDR3 region has 15 residues. Germline loops: CDR1 SGHDT, CDR2 YYEEEE. The V end was cut by 4 bases, the J end by 0 bases, with 13 bases between. The CDR3 spells CASSPTEFLNTEAFF. The DNA of the CDR3 is TGTGCCAGCAGCCCCACAGAATTTTTGAACACTGAAGCTTTCTTT.